This passage covers 19 T cell receptor beta chains from one sample sequenced in a study of blood T cell repertoires in COVID-19. Generated by immunoSEQ multiplex PCR, the TCRdb table keeps only in-frame clones and is missing some. The table lists about 62,000 clones, 76% of them singletons. Specimen: peripheral blood. These receptors all come from a woman aged 45-65 years with active or convalescent COVID-19.

V is TRBV7-2 and J is TRBJ1-2; D gene unclear. Trimming took off 1 base at V and 5 bases at J, with 8 bases between the two ends. The CDR3 length is 13 residues. The germline CDR1 and CDR2 sequences are SGHTA and FQGNSA. The CDR3 bases are TGTGCCAGCAGCTTAGGACCAGGATATGGCTACACCTTC. Translating gives CASSLGPGYGYTF. Combining the CDR3 with reference TRBV7-2 and TRBJ1-2 gives the whole variable domain GAGVSQSPSNKVTEKGKDVELRCDPISGHTALYWYRQSLGQGLEFLIYFQGNSAPDKSGLPSDRFSAERTGGSVSTLTIQRTQQEDSAVYLCASSLGPGYGYTFGSGTRLTVV.

Worth noting for this clone: A read error may produce the germline difference seen at one junction end. The gene calls are TRBV7-7 and TRBJ2-3; 7 nucleotides agree with TRBD1. This CDR3 region has 13 residues. Germline values: CDR1 SSHAT, CDR2 FNYEAQ (reference sequence). As DNA, the CDR3 is TGTGCTAGCAGTCCAGGACAGGCAGATACGCAGTATTTT. Its protein product is CASSPGQADTQYF.

This chain links TRBV5-1 with TRBJ2-7; D is possibly TRBD1 (5 bases). The CDR3 consists of 14 residues. Germline V gives CDR1 SGHRS, CDR2 YFSETQ. V lost 5 bases and J lost 2, with 14 bases in between. The CDR3 region is CASRRKGPAYEQYF. CDR3 coding DNA: TGCGCCAGCAGGCGGAAGGGGCCTGCCTACGAGCAGTACTTC.

The chain uses TRBV13 and TRBJ2-3; D is uncertain. Germline CDR1 and CDR2: PRHDT and FYEKMQ (reference sequence). V was shortened by 4 bases and J by 3 bases, with 17 bases between the two germline ends. The CDR3 covers 16 residues. In nucleotides, the CDR3 is TGTGCCAGCAGCTCCACCGAACCCCAGATTACAGATACGCAGTATTTT. Encoded protein: CASSSTEPQITDTQYF.

The rearrangement uses TRBV18 and TRBJ2-7, with D maybe TRBD1 (5 bases). CDR1 and CDR2 from the germline V gene are KGHSH and LQKENI. This CDR3 is 13 amino acids long. Trimming left V 1 base short and J 8 bases short, with 12 bases between. Here the CDR3 reads CASSPRQTTKQYF. In nucleotides, the CDR3 is TGTGCCAGCTCACCACGACAGACAACCAAGCAGTACTTC. The variable domain in full, with the rest retrieved from reference TRBV18 and TRBJ2-7, is NAGVMQNPRHLVRRRGQEARLRCSPMKGHSHVYWYRQLPEEGLKFMVYLQKENIIDESGMPKERFSAEFPKEGPSILRIQQVVRGDSAAYFCASSPRQTTKQYFGPGTRLTVT.

This sequence joins TRBV11-2 and TRBJ2-7, with 7 bases lining up with TRBD2. This CDR3 is 15 amino acids long. Germline V gene lookup returns CDR1 SGHAT and CDR2 FQNNGV. J was trimmed by 3 bases and V by 7 bases; bases with no gene match: 12. In DNA form, the CDR3 reads TGTGCCAGCAAAAAGGTGGCGGGAGTTGGCTACGAGCAGTACTTC. This sequence encodes CASKKVAGVGYEQYF.

The rearrangement links TRBV3-1 (or the pseudogene TRBV3-2) to TRBJ2-7; no reliable D call. Germline V gene data show CDR1 as LGHDT and CDR2 as YNNKEL (reference sequence). With 0 bases removed from V and 0 bases from J, the gap between germline ends came to 6 bases. This CDR3 has 14 residues. The CDR3 sequence: CASSQDPSSYEQYF. For the CDR3, the DNA is TGTGCCAGCAGCCAAGATCCCAGCTCCTACGAGCAGTACTTC.

This chain joins TRBV10-3 and TRBJ2-1; unclear D gene. Germline-derived CDR1 and CDR2 are ENHRY and SYGVKD. The ends were cut back, 2 bases at V and 10 bases at J, with 9 bases in the middle. The CDR3 totals 12 residues. CDR3 nucleotide sequence: TGTGCCATCAGTGAGCCCCGTCGGGAGCAGTTCTTC. It encodes CAISEPRREQFF.

The chain links TRBV18 to TRBJ2-3, with 8 positions matching TRBD1. The CDR3 loop spans 16 amino acids. With V trimmed by 5 bases and J by 0 bases, 7 bases remained unmatched. The germline gives CDR1 KGHSH, CDR2 LQKENI. As DNA, the CDR3 is TGTGCCAGCTCATCGAGACAGGGGTTTAGCACAGATACGCAGTATTTT. Translation: CASSSRQGFSTDTQYF.

CDR3 coding DNA: TGTGCCAGCAGTGAATTCGGTCGTGCTAATTCACCCCTCCACTTT. Its translation: CASSEFGRANSPLHF. The chain links TRBV2 to TRBJ1-6; D unresolved. Germline CDR1 SNHLY, CDR2 FYNNEI. This CDR3 has 15 amino acids. V was pared by 2 bases and J by 6 bases, with 11 bases between.

Comments on this clone: Distinct nucleotide sequences in the sample also encode this CDR3. This chain uses TRBV30 with TRBJ2-3; 7 bases line up with TRBD2. From germline, CDR1 is GTSNPN and CDR2 SVGIG (reference sequence). V dropped 2 bases and J dropped 3; count of bases not matched to a gene: 2. This CDR3 region has 13 residues. The CDR3 loop reads CAWSRGETDTQYF. In DNA form, the CDR3 reads TGTGCCTGGAGTCGGGGGGAAACAGATACGCAGTATTTT.

V usage is TRBV29-1 and J usage is TRBJ2-2; D perhaps matches TRBD1 (6 bases). The CDR3 length is 12 residues. CDR1 SQVTM and CDR2 ANQGSEA come from the germline V gene. V dropped 7 bases and J dropped 8 bases, with 14 bases sitting between them. CDR3 amino acids: CSAEGGRGELFF. The CDR3 DNA is TGCAGCGCCGAAGGGGGACGGGGGGAGCTGTTTTTT.

This clone occurred a few times. This chain links TRBV28 with TRBJ1-5; 7 bases line up with TRBD1. V lost 2 bases and J lost 2; bases outside the gene matches: 6. Germline V gives CDR1 MDHEN, CDR2 SYDVKM. The CDR3 has 16 amino acids. The CDR3 DNA reads as TGTGCCAGCAGTTTAAGGGGGCGCAGAGGCAATCAGCCCCAGCATTTT. Amino acids: CASSLRGRRGNQPQHF.

The gene calls are TRBV29-1 and TRBJ1-2; 10 bases match TRBD1. Germline CDR1 SQVTM, CDR2 ANQGSEA. The CDR3 extends over 13 amino acids. Trimming removed 7 bases from V and 7 bases from J; junction bases left unmatched: 9. CDR3 protein: CSARPTGGGGYTF. In DNA, the CDR3 is TGCAGCGCTCGACCGACAGGGGGCGGTGGCTACACCTTC. Full variable domain (rest looked up from reference TRBV29-1 and TRBJ1-2): SAVISQKPSRDICQRGTSLTIQCQVDSQVTMMFWYRQQPGQSLTLIATANQGSEATYESGFVIDKFPISRPNLTFSTLTVSNMSPEDSSIYLCSARPTGGGGYTFGSGTRLTVV.

This clone appeared a single time. The chain links TRBV15 to TRBJ1-1; 9 bases agree with TRBD1. The ends lost 1 base at V and 0 bases at J; junction bases unmatched: 6. The CDR3 spans 17 residues. In germline, CDR1 is LNHNV, CDR2 YYDKDF (reference sequence). The CDR3 DNA sequence: TGTGCCACCAGCAGAGGGGACAGGGAGCCCGTGAACACTGAAGCTTTCTTT. Translated: CATSRGDREPVNTEAFF.

This chain connects TRBV18 to TRBJ1-2; 10 nucleotides align to TRBD1. The junction had 2 bases not matched to a gene; V was cut back by 3 bases and J by 7 bases. The V gene's germline CDR1 is KGHSH and CDR2 LQKENI. There are 13 residues in the CDR3. This chain's CDR3 is CASSPDRGLGYTF. Here the CDR3 DNA reads TGTGCCAGCTCACCTGACAGGGGGCTTGGCTACACCTTC.

CDR3 protein: CSVAPSGRLDEQFF. The CDR3 DNA sequence: TGCAGCGTTGCCCCTAGCGGGAGGCTCGATGAGCAGTTCTTC. This chain links TRBV29-1 with TRBJ2-1; 11 positions agree with TRBD2. The V segment lost 4 bases and the J segment 8 bases; nucleotides outside the gene matches: 7. CDR1 SQVTM and CDR2 ANQGSEA come from the germline V gene. The CDR3 covers 14 residues.

The V call is TRBV5-6, the J call TRBJ2-7; 14 bases fit TRBD2. This CDR3 region has 16 residues. The germline gives CDR1 SGHDT, CDR2 YYEEEE. Trimming took 5 bases from V and 3 from J; bases not matched to a gene: 7. The CDR3 spells CASRPIGTSGSYEQYF. For the CDR3, the DNA is TGTGCCAGCAGACCTATCGGGACTAGCGGGAGCTACGAGCAGTACTTC.

The chain employs TRBV2 and TRBJ2-1, with 12 bases aligning to TRBD2. V lost 4 bases to trimming and J lost 9 bases; unmatched junction nucleotides: 7. In germline, CDR1 is SNHLY, CDR2 FYNNEI. CDR3 size: 15 residues. CDR3 in amino acids: CASSVSSGRAGEQFF. The CDR3 coding sequence is TGTGCCAGCAGTGTGTCTAGCGGGAGGGCCGGTGAGCAGTTCTTC.